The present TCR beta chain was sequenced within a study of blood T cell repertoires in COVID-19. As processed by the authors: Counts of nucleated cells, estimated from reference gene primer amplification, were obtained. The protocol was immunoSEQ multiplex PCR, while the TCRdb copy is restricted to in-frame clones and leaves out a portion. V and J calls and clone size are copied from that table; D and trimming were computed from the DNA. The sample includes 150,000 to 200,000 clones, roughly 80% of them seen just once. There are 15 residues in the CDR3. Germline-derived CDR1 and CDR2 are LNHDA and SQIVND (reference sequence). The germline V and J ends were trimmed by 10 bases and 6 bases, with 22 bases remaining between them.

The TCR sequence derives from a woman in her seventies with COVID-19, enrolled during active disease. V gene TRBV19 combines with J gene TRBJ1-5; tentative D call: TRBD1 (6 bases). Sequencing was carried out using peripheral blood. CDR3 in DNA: TGTGCCACCAGGCTGGGGGCAGGCGAGGGTCAGCCCCAGCATTTT. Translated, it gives CATRLGAGEGQPQHF.